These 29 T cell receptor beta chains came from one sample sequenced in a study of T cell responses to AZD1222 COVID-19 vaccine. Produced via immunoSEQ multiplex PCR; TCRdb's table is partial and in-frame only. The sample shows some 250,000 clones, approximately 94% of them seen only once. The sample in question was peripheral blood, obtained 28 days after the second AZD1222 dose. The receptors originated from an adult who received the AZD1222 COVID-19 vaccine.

The CDR3 loop reads CASSFSRVVGNTIYF. Written as DNA, the CDR3 is TGTGCCAGCAGTTTTTCCAGGGTAGTTGGAAACACCATATATTTT. V and J are TRBV28 and TRBJ1-3; tentatively, D is TRBD1 (5 bases). The CDR3 totals 15 residues. Germline V lookup: CDR1 MDHEN, CDR2 SYDVKM. The V and J ends lost 3 bases and 3 bases respectively, with 12 bases between them.

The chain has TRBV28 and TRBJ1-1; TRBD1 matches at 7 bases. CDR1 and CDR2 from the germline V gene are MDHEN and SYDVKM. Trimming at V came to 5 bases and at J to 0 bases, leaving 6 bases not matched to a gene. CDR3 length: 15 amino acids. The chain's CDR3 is CASSAGGQLNTEAFF. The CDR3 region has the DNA TGTGCCAGCAGTGCGGGGGGACAGTTGAACACTGAAGCTTTCTTT. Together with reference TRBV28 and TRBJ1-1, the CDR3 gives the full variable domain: DVKVTQSSRYLVKRTGEKVFLECVQDMDHENMFWYRQDPGLGLRLIYFSYDVKMKEKGDIPEGYSVSREKKERFSLILESASTNQTSMYLCASSAGGQLNTEAFFGQGTRLTVV.

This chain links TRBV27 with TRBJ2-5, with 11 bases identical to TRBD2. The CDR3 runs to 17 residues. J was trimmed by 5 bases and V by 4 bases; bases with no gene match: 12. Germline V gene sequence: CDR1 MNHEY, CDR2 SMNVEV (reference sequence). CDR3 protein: CASSSSTSGVGGETQYF. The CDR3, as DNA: TGTGCCAGCAGTTCCTCGACTAGCGGGGTTGGGGGGGAGACCCAGTACTTC.

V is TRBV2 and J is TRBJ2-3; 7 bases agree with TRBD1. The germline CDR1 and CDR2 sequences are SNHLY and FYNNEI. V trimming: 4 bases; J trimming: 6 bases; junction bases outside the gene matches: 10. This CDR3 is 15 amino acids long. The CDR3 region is CASSVGQSLGDTQYF. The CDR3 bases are TGTGCCAGCAGTGTGGGACAGTCCCTCGGGGATACGCAGTATTTT.

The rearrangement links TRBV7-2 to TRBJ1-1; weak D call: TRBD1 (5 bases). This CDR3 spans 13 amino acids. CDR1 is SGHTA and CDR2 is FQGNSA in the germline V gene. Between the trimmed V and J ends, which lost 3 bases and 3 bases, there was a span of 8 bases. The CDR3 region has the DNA TGTGCCAGCAGCTTGGGGGGTCACACTGAAGCTTTCTTT. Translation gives CASSLGGHTEAFF.

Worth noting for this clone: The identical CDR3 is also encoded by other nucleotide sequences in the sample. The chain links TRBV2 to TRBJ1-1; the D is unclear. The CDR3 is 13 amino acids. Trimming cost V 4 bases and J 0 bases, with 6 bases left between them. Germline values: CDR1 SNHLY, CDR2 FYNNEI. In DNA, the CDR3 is TGTGCCAGCAGTGGACACTTGAACACTGAAGCTTTCTTT. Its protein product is CASSGHLNTEAFF.

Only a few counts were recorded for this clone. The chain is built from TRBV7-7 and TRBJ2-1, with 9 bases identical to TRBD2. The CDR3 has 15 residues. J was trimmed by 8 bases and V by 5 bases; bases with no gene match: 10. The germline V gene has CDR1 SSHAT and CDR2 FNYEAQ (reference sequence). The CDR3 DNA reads TGTGCCAGCAGCCCCGGGGTAGCGGGAGAGGATGAGCAGTTCTTC. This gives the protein CASSPGVAGEDEQFF.

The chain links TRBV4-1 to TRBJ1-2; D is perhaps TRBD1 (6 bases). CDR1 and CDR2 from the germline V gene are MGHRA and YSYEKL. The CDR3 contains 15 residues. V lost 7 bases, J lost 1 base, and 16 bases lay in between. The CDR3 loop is CASTLWDTGNYGYTF. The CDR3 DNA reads TGCGCCAGCACCCTGTGGGACACCGGTAACTATGGCTACACCTTC.

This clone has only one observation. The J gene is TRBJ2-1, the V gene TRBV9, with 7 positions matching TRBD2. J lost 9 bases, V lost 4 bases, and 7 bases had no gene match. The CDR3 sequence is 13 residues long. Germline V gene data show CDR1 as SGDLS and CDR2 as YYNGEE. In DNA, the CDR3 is TGTGCCAGCAGCCATACGGGGGGATCTGAGCAGTTCTTC. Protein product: CASSHTGGSEQFF.

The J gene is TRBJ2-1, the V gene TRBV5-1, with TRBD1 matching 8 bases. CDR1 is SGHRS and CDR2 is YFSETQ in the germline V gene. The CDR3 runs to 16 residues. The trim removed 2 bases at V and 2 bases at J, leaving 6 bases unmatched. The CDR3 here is CASSFYRGRTYNEQFF. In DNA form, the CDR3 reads TGCGCCAGCAGCTTCTACAGGGGGAGGACCTACAATGAGCAGTTCTTC.

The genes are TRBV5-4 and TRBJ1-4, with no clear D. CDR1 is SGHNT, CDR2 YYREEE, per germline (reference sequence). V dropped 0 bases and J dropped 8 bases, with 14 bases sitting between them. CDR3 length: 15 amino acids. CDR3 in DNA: TGTGCCAGCAGCTTGGACCAGACGGCTGAAGAAAAACTGTTTTTT. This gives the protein CASSLDQTAEEKLFF.

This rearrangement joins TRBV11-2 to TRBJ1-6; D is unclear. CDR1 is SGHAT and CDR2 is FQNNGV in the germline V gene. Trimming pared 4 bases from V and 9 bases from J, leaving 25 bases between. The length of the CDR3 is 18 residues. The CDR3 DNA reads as TGTGCCAGCAGCTCCCGGGCATACTCCCAGGAGCAAGGTTCACCCCTCCACTTT. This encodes CASSSRAYSQEQGSPLHF.

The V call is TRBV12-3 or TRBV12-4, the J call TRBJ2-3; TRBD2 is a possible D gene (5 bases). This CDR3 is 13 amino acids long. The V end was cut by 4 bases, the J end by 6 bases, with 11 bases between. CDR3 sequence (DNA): TGTGCCAGCAGTTACCCGACGGGGGATACGCAGTATTTT. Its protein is CASSYPTGDTQYF.

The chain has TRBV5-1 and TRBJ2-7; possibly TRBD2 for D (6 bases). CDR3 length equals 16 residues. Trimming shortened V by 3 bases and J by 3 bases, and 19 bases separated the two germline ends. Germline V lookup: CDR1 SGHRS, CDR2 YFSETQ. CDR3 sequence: CASSSSAGLTDYEQYF. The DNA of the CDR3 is TGCGCCAGCAGCTCTAGCGCAGGGCTCACCGACTACGAGCAGTACTTC.

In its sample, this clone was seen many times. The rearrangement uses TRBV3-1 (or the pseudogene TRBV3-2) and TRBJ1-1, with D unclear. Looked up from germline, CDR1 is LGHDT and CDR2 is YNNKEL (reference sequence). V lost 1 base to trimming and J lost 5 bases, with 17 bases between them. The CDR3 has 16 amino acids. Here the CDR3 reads CASSQGRSRRRTEAFF. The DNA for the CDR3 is TGTGCCAGCAGCCAAGGTAGGTCCCGAAGGAGGACTGAAGCTTTCTTT.

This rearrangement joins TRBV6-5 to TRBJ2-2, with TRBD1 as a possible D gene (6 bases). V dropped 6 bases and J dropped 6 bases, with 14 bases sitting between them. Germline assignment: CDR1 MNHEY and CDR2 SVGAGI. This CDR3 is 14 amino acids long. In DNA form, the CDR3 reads TGTGCCAGCAGGGGCACAGGGAGTCCCGGGGAGCTGTTTTTT. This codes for CASRGTGSPGELFF.

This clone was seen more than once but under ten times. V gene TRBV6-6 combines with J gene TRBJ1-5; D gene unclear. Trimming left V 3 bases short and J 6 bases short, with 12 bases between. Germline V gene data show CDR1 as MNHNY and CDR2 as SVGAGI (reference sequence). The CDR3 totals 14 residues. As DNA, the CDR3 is TGTGCCAGCAGTTATCGGCAGGTAGCTCAGCCCCAGCATTTT. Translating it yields CASSYRQVAQPQHF.

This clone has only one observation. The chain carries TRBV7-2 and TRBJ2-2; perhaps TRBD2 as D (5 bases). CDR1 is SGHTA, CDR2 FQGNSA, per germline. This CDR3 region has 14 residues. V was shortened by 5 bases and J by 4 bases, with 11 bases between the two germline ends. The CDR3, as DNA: TGTGCCAGCAGCCCCAGCGGCCCCACCGGGGAGCTGTTTTTT. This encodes CASSPSGPTGELFF.

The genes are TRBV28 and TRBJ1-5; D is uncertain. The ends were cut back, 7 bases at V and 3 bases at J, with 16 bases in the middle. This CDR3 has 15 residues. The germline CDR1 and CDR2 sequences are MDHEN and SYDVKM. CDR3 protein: CASTPAAGDNQPQHF. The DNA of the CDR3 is TGTGCCAGCACCCCCGCGGCCGGTGACAATCAGCCCCAGCATTTT. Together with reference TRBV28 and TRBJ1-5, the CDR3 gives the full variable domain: DVKVTQSSRYLVKRTGEKVFLECVQDMDHENMFWYRQDPGLGLRLIYFSYDVKMKEKGDIPEGYSVSREKKERFSLILESASTNQTSMYLCASTPAAGDNQPQHFGDGTRLSIL.

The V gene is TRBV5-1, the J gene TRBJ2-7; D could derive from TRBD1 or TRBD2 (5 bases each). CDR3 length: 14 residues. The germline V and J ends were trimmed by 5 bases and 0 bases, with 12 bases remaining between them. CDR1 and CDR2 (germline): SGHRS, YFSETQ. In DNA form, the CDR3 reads TGCGCCAGCAGGGACGGGACCAGCTCCTACGAGCAGTACTTC. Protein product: CASRDGTSSYEQYF.

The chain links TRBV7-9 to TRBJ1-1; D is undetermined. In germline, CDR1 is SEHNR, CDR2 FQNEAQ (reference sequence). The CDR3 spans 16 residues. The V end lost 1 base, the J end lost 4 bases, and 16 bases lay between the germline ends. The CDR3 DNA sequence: TGTGCCAGCAGCTTAGTAGGGTCAGTTAGGACCACTGAAGCTTTCTTT. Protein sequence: CASSLVGSVRTTEAFF.

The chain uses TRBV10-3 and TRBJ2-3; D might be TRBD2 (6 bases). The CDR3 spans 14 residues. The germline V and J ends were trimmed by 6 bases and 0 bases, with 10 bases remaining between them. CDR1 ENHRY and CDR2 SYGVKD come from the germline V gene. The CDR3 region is CAIRPGTSTDTQYF. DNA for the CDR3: TGTGCCATCAGGCCAGGGACTAGCACAGATACGCAGTATTTT.

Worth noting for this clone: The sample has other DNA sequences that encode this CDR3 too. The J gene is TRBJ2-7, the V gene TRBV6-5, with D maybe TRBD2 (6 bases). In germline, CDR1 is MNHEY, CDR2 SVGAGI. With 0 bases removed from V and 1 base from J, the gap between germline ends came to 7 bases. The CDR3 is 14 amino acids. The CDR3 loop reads CASSYSSGSYEQYF. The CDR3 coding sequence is TGTGCCAGCAGTTACTCGAGCGGGTCCTACGAGCAGTACTTC.

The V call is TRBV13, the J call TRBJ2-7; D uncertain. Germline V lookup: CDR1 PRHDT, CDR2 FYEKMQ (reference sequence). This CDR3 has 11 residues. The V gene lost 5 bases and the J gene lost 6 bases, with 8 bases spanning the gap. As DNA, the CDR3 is TGTGCCAGCAGCATGGGTAGCGAGCAGTACTTC. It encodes CASSMGSEQYF.

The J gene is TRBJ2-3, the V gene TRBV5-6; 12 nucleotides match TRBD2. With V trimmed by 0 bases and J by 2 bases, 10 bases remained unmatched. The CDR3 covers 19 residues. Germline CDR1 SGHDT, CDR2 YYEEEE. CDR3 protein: CASSLDTSGRRVLTDTQYF. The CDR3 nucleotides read TGTGCCAGCAGCTTGGATACTAGCGGGAGGAGAGTCCTCACAGATACGCAGTATTTT. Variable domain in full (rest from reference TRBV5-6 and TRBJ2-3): DAGVTQSPTHLIKTRGQQVTLRCSPKSGHDTVSWYQQALGQGPQFIFQYYEEEERQRGNFPDRFSGHQFPNYSSELNVNALLLGDSALYLCASSLDTSGRRVLTDTQYFGPGTRLTVL.

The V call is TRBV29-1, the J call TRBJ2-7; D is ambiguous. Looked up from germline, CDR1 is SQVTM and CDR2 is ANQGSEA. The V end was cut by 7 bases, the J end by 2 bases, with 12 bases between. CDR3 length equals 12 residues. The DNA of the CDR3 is TGCAGCGGAGGCAGTCGTACCTACGAGCAGTACTTC. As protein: CSGGSRTYEQYF.

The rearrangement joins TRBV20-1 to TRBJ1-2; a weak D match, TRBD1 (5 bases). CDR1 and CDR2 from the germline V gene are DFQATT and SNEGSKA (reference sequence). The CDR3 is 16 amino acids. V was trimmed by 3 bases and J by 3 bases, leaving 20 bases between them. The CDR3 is CSASRARQILDYGYTF. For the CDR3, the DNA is TGCAGTGCTAGTCGGGCTAGACAGATCCTCGACTATGGCTACACCTTC.

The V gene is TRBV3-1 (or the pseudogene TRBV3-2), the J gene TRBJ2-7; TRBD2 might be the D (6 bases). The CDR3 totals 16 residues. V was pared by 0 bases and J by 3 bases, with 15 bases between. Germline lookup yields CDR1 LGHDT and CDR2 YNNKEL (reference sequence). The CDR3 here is CASSQDKGLRIYEQYF. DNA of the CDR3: TGTGCCAGCAGCCAAGATAAGGGACTCAGAATCTACGAGCAGTACTTC.

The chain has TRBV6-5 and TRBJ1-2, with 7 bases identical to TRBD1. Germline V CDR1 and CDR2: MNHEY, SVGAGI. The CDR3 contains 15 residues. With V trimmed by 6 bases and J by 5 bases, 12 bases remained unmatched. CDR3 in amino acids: CASSRRSTGRYGYTF. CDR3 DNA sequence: TGTGCCAGCAGCCGCCGGTCGACAGGGCGTTATGGCTACACCTTC.